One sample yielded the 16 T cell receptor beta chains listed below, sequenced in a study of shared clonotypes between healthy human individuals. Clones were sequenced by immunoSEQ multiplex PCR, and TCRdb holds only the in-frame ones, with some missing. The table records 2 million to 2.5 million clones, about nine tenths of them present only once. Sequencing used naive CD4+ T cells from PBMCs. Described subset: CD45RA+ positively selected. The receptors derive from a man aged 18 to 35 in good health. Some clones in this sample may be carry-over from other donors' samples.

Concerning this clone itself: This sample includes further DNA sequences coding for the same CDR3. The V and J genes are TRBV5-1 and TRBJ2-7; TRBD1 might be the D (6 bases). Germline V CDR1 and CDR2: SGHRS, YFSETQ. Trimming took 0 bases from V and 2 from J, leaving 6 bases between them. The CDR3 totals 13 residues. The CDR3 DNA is TGCGCCAGCAGCTTGGGGGGGCCCTACGAGCAGTACTTC. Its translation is CASSLGGPYEQYF.

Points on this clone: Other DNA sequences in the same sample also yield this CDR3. This CDR3 is CASSFSGYGYTF. The CDR3, as DNA: TGTGCCAGCAGTTTTTCCGGCTATGGCTACACCTTC. The chain combines TRBV28 with TRBJ1-2; the D is unclear. This CDR3 is built from 12 residues. CDR1 MDHEN and CDR2 SYDVKM come from the germline V gene. V was cut by 3 bases and J by 4 bases, with 6 bases left in between.

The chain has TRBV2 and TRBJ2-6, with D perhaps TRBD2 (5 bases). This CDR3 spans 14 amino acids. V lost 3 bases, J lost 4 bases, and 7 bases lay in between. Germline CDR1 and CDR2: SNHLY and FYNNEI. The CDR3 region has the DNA TGTGCCAGCAGTGAGAGGGTAGGGGCCAACGTCCTGACTTTC. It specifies CASSERVGANVLTF.

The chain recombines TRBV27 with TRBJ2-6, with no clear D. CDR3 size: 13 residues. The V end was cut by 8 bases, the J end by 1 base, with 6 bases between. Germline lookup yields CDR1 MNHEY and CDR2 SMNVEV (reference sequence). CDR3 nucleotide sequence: TGTGCCAGCCGTATTTCTGGGGCCAACGTCCTGACTTTC. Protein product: CASRISGANVLTF.

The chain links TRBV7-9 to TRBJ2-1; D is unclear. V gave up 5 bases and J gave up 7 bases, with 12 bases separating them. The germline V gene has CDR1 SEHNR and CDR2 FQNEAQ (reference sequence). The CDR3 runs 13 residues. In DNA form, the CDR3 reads TGTGCCAGCAGCCCTCAAATGCCTAATGAGCAGTTCTTC. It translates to CASSPQMPNEQFF.

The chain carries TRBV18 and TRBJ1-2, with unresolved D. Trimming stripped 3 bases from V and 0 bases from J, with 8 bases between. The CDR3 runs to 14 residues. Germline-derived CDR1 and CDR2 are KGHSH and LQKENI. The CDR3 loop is CASSPSQPNYGYTF. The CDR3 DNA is TGTGCCAGCTCACCCTCCCAGCCTAACTATGGCTACACCTTC.

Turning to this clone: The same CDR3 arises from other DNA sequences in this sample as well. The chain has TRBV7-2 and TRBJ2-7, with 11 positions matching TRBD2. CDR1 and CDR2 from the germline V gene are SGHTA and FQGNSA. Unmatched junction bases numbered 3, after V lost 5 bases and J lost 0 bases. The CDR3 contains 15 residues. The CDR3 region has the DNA TGTGCCAGCAGCGTAACTAGCGGGAGCTCCTACGAGCAGTACTTC. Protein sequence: CASSVTSGSSYEQYF.

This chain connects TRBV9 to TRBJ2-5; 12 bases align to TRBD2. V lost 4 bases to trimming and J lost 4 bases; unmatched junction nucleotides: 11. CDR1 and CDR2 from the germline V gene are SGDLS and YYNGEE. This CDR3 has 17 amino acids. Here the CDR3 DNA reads TGTGCCAGCAGCCCCGGGACTAGCGGGCGTTCGGGAGAGACCCAGTACTTC. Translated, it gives CASSPGTSGRSGETQYF.

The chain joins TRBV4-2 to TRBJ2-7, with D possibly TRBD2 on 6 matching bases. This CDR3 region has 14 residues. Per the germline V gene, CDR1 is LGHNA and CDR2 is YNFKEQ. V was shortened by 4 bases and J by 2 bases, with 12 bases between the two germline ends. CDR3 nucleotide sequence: TGTGCCAGCAGCCGAGCGGGTGACCCCTACGAGCAGTACTTC. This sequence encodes CASSRAGDPYEQYF.

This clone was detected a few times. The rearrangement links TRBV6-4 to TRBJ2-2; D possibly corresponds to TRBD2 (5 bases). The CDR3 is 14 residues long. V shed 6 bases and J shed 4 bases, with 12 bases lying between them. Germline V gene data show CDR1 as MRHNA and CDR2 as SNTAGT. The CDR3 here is CASRPEGGTGELFF. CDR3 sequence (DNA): TGTGCCAGCAGACCTGAGGGCGGCACCGGGGAGCTGTTTTTT.

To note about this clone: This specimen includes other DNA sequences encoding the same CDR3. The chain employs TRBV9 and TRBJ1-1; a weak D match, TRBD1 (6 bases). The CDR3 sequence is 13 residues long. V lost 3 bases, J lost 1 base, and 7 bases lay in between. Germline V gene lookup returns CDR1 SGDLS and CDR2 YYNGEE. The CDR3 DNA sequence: TGTGCCAGCAGCGGGACAGCGAACACTGAAGCTTTCTTT. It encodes CASSGTANTEAFF.

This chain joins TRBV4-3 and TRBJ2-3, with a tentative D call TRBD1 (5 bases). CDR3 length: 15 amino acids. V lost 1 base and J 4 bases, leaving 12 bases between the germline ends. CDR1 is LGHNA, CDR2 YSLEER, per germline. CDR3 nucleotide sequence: TGCGCCAGCAGCCAAGCGCCCCAGGGCGCAGATACGCAGTATTTT. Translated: CASSQAPQGADTQYF.

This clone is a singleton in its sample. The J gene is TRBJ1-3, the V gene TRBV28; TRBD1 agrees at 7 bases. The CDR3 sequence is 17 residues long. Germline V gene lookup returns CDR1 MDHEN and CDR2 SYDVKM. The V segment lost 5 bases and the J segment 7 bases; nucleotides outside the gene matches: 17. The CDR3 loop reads CASSEGAWRKMGNTIYF. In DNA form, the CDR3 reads TGTGCCAGCAGTGAGGGGGCTTGGCGTAAAATGGGCAACACCATATATTTT.

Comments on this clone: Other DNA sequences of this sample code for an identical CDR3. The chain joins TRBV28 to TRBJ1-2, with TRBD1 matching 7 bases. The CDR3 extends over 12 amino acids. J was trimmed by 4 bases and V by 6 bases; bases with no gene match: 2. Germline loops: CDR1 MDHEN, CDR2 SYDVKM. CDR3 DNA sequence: TGTGCCAGCAGAACAGGGGTCTATGGCTACACCTTC. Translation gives CASRTGVYGYTF.

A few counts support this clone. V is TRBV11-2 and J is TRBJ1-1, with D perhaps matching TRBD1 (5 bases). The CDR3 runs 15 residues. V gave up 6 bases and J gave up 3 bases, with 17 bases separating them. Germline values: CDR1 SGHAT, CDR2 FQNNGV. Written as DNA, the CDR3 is TGTGCCAGCAGGCCCTTCCGGGACCTCGACACTGAAGCTTTCTTT. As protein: CASRPFRDLDTEAFF.

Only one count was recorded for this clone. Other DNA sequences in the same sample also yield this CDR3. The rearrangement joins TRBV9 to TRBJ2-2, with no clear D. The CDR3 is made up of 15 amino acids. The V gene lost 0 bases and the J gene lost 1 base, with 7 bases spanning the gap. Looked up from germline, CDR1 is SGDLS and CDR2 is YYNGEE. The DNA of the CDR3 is TGTGCCAGCAGCGTAGCTGGGGTGAACACCGGGGAGCTGTTTTTT. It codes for CASSVAGVNTGELFF.